The 14 T cell receptor beta chains given below trace back to one sample, sequenced in a study of T cell changes during pregnancy in multiple sclerosis. Assay used: immunoSEQ multiplex PCR; TCRdb lists only in-frame clones, some missing. The sample yields around 75,000 clones, 90% to 95% seen once. Source: CD4+ T cells from peripheral blood mononuclear cells, taken in the third trimester of pregnancy. The receptors were gathered from a female donor in good health, enrolled as a control in a pregnancy study.

The chain employs TRBV5-6 and TRBJ2-7; 15 bases agree with TRBD2. V lost 0 bases and J lost 3; bases outside the gene matches: 4. The CDR3 length is 17 residues. Looked up from germline, CDR1 is SGHDT and CDR2 is YYEEEE. CDR3 sequence: CASSLGGTSGGFYEQYF. The CDR3 DNA is TGTGCCAGCAGCTTGGGCGGGACTAGCGGGGGGTTCTACGAGCAGTACTTC.

CDR3 nucleotide sequence: TGTGCCAGTAGTACCCCGGGACAGGGCCCCGACGGGGAGCTGTTTTTT. This encodes CASSTPGQGPDGELFF. The chain carries TRBV19 and TRBJ2-2; 9 nucleotides agree with TRBD1. The V gene end was trimmed by 4 bases and the J gene end by 7 bases; junction bases not matched to a gene: 10. Germline lookup yields CDR1 LNHDA and CDR2 SQIVND (reference sequence). The CDR3 runs 16 residues.

The chain couples TRBV29-1 to TRBJ2-7, with D perhaps matching TRBD2 (6 bases). This CDR3 is 13 amino acids long. Germline-derived CDR1 and CDR2 are SQVTM and ANQGSEA. The V end was cut by 7 bases, the J end by 3 bases, with 16 bases between. CDR3: CSANPGLCYEQYF. As DNA, the CDR3 is TGCAGCGCCAACCCGGGACTCTGCTACGAGCAGTACTTC.

The chain has TRBV5-4 and TRBJ2-1, with 13 bases lining up with TRBD2. There are 17 residues in the CDR3. The ends lost 4 bases at V and 0 bases at J; junction bases unmatched: 4. Germline V gene sequence: CDR1 SGHNT, CDR2 YYREEE (reference sequence). The CDR3 loop is CASSGLAGDLSYNEQFF. The CDR3 DNA sequence: TGTGCCAGCAGCGGACTAGCGGGGGACCTCTCCTACAATGAGCAGTTCTTC. Looking up the rest from reference TRBV5-4 and TRBJ2-1 gives the full variable domain: ETGVTQSPTHLIKTRGQQVTLRCSSQSGHNTVSWYQQALGQGPQFIFQYYREEENGRGNFPPRFSGLQFPNYSSELNVNALELDDSALYLCASSGLAGDLSYNEQFFGPGTRLTVL.

As DNA, the CDR3 is TGCGCCAGCAGCCTCGGACAGGGGCGTAACTTGAACACTGAAGCTTTCTTT. Its protein product is CASSLGQGRNLNTEAFF. The rearrangement links TRBV4-1 to TRBJ1-1; 9 nucleotides line up with TRBD1. V trimming: 4 bases; J trimming: 0 bases; junction bases outside the gene matches: 9. Germline V gives CDR1 MGHRA, CDR2 YSYEKL. The CDR3 contains 17 residues.

The J gene is TRBJ2-3, the V gene TRBV29-1; 8 bases match TRBD1. CDR1 is SQVTM, CDR2 ANQGSEA, per germline. CDR3 length: 16 residues. Trimming removed 1 base from V and 4 bases from J; junction bases left unmatched: 10. The CDR3 coding sequence is TGCAGCGTTGAAGCCTGGACAGGGAGTCAGGCAGATACGCAGTATTTT. Translation gives CSVEAWTGSQADTQYF.

A single count supports this clone. The chain combines TRBV30 with TRBJ1-5; 7 positions match TRBD1. This CDR3 contains 14 residues. CDR1 is GTSNPN, CDR2 SVGIG, per germline (reference sequence). V lost 2 bases to trimming and J lost 0 bases; unmatched junction nucleotides: 1. The CDR3 spells CAWSWDSSNQPQHF. The CDR3 DNA follows: TGTGCCTGGAGTTGGGACAGTAGCAATCAGCCCCAGCATTTT.

This clone was observed a handful of times. V and J are TRBV7-9 and TRBJ2-7; 7 bases map to TRBD1. J gave up 6 bases and V 1 base, and 6 bases lay outside the gene matches. In germline, CDR1 is SEHNR, CDR2 FQNEAQ (reference sequence). The CDR3 sequence is 14 residues long. CDR3 nucleotide sequence: TGTGCCAGCAGCTTAGGACAGGGATCGGGCGAGCAGTACTTC. It yields the protein CASSLGQGSGEQYF. Drawing the rest from reference TRBV7-9 and TRBJ2-7, the complete variable domain is DTGVSQNPRHKITKRGQNVTFRCDPISEHNRLYWYRQTLGQGPEFLTYFQNEAQLEKSRLLSDRFSAERPKGSFSTLEIQRTEQGDSAMYLCASSLGQGSGEQYFGPGTRLTVT.

The V and J genes are TRBV13 and TRBJ1-1, with 7 bases fitting TRBD1. V trimming: 5 bases; J trimming: 4 bases; junction bases outside the gene matches: 4. Germline-derived CDR1 and CDR2 are PRHDT and FYEKMQ (reference sequence). The CDR3 covers 13 residues. The CDR3 DNA follows: TGTGCCAGCAGCGGGCGACAGGGCACTGAAGCTTTCTTT. Translation: CASSGRQGTEAFF.

This clone was detected once. The chain joins TRBV25-1 to TRBJ1-5; no definite D call. The CDR3 contains 13 residues. Trimming took off 3 bases at V and 4 bases at J, with 7 bases between the two ends. CDR1 and CDR2 (germline): MGHDK, SYGVNS. The CDR3 sequence: CASSERENQPQHF. The CDR3 bases are TGTGCCAGCAGTGAGCGAGAGAATCAGCCCCAGCATTTT.

A single count supports this clone. This chain links TRBV5-1 with TRBJ2-7, with 9 bases aligning to TRBD2. V shed 4 bases, J shed 4 bases, and the junction held 6 bases outside the gene matches. CDR1 is SGHRS, CDR2 YFSETQ, per germline. The CDR3 consists of 14 residues. The CDR3 bases are TGCGCCAGCAGCCTAGAGCGGGGGGCTTACGAGCAGTACTTC. Translated: CASSLERGAYEQYF.

The chain joins TRBV7-8 to TRBJ1-2; TRBD1 matches 9 bases. Losses at the gene ends were 0 bases for V and 7 bases for J; bases not matched to a gene: 12. Germline CDR1 SGHVS, CDR2 FQNEAQ. The CDR3 covers 17 residues. CDR3 coding DNA: TGTGCCAGCAGCTTAGCAAAACCGGGACAGGGCTTTTTTGGCTACACCTTC. Amino acid sequence: CASSLAKPGQGFFGYTF.

The chain is built from TRBV19 and TRBJ2-2; 9 nucleotides agree with TRBD1. The CDR3 extends over 14 amino acids. Germline assignment: CDR1 LNHDA and CDR2 SQIVND (reference sequence). V lost 9 bases and J lost 1; bases outside the gene matches: 3. The CDR3 DNA reads TGTGCCAGCAGGGACAGGGTGAACACCGGGGAGCTGTTTTTT. Its protein is CASRDRVNTGELFF.

The chain is built from TRBV30 and TRBJ1-3, with D maybe TRBD1 (5 bases). The V and J ends lost 3 bases and 0 bases respectively, with 15 bases between them. The CDR3 runs to 16 residues. Looked up from germline, CDR1 is GTSNPN and CDR2 is SVGIG (reference sequence). This CDR3 is CAWRDLGTHSGNTIYF. The CDR3 nucleotides read TGTGCCTGGAGGGATCTCGGGACTCACTCTGGAAACACCATATATTTT. Based on the CDR3 plus reference TRBV30 and TRBJ1-3, the full variable domain is SQTIHQWPATLVQPVGSPLSLECTVEGTSNPNLYWYRQAAGRGLQLLFYSVGIGQISSEVPQNLSASRPQDRQFILSSKKLLLSDSGFYLCAWRDLGTHSGNTIYFGEGSWLTVV.